This is a list of T cell receptor beta chains from one sample in a study of blood T cell repertoires in COVID-19. The data were produced by immunoSEQ multiplex PCR, yet TCRdb's version contains in-frame clones alone and is incomplete. The sample lists 140,000 or so clones, around 80% seen once, with 1.5% to 2% in the top ten. Sequencing used PBMCs or T cells enriched from blood (not recorded which). Receptors were obtained from a woman aged 18-29 years who had been exposed to COVID-19. The CDR3 runs from the conserved cysteine through the conserved F or W. A D gene is named only where the DNA matches it firmly. Clone size is shown for a subset of rows, as once, few, many or a class of expanded clone.

>.|TRBJ2-7|TRBD2|TRBV4-1
TGCGCCAGCAGCCAAGATGTAGCGGGTCTAACGAACGACGAGCAGTACTTC
CASSQDVAGLTNDEQYF
>.|TRBJ1-6|.|TRBV5-4
TGTGCCAGCAGCCCAGACAGCTCCTATAATTCACCCCTCCACTTT
CASSPDSSYNSPLHF
>few|TRBJ1-6|TRBD1|TRBV11-2
TGTGCCAGCAGCTTGGGGACAGGGGTTTACTCACCCCTCCACTTT
CASSLGTGVYSPLHF
>.|TRBJ1-5|.|TRBV13
TGTGCCAGCAGCTTAGGGGTAGTCCAGCCCCAGCATTTT
CASSLGVVQPQHF
>once|TRBJ2-2|TRBD1|TRBV7-2
TGTGCCAGCAGCTCCTCATCGACGGGACAGGGTAGAACCGGGGAGCTGTTTTTT
CASSSSSTGQGRTGELFF
>.|TRBJ1-2|.|TRBV6-5
TGTGCCAGCAGTCCCTCGGGAGCTGGTGGCTACACCTTC
CASSPSGAGGYTF
>.|TRBJ1-6|TRBD1|TRBV7-9
TGTGCCAGCAGCTTAGTCGGTCAGGGGGCTTCACCCCTCCACTTT
CASSLVGQGASPLHF
>.|TRBJ2-1|.|TRBV4-3
TGCGCCAGCAGCCAAGATCGTGGGAGCACCTACAATGAGCAGTTCTTC
CASSQDRGSTYNEQFF
>.|TRBJ1-2|TRBD1|TRBV25-1
TGTGCCAGCAGTGCTCTACGTACCGGGACAGATTATGGCTACACCTTC
CASSALRTGTDYGYTF
>.|TRBJ2-7|.|TRBV5-4
TGTGCCAGCAGCCCGGGGACAACACAAATATACGAGCAGTACTTC
CASSPGTTQIYEQYF
>.|TRBJ2-5|.|TRBV9
TGTGCCAGCAGCGCTTCGGGACAAGAGACCCAGTACTTC
CASSASGQETQYF
>.|TRBJ2-1|.|TRBV6-4
TGTGCCAGCAGTGAAGAAGGGCTAGCTTGGTACAATGAGCAGTTCTTC
CASSEEGLAWYNEQFF
>.|TRBJ2-3|TRBD2|TRBV3-1/TRBV3-2
TGTGCCAGCAGCCAAGATTTGGAGGGACTAGCGGGGCTCGATACGCAGTATTTT
CASSQDLEGLAGLDTQYF
>.|TRBJ1-1|TRBD1|TRBV6-2/TRBV6-3
TGTGCCAGCAGTTACTCGGGACAGTCGAACACTGAAGCTTTCTTT
CASSYSGQSNTEAFF
>.|TRBJ2-2|TRBD1|TRBV29-1
TGCAGCGTTGAGCCTGGGACAGGGGGCGGGGAGCTGTTTTTT
CSVEPGTGGGELFF
>.|TRBJ2-5|TRBD2|TRBV5-4
TGTGCCAGCAGCCTACTTTCCGGGAGGGAAGAGACCCAGTACTTC
CASSLLSGREETQYF
>.|TRBJ2-2|TRBD1|TRBV19
TGTGCCAGTAGTCCCAGGGGGCTAGTCACCGGGGAGCTGTTTTTT
CASSPRGLVTGELFF
>.|TRBJ2-7|TRBD1|TRBV5-1
TGCGCCAGCAGCTTGGGAGAGGGGGCTCCCAGCGAGCAGTACTTC
CASSLGEGAPSEQYF
>.|TRBJ1-4|.|TRBV2
TGTGCCAGCTCAAGACTTCCAACTAATGAAAAACTGTTTTTT
CASSRLPTNEKLFF
>few|TRBJ1-4|.|TRBV28
TGTGCCAGCAGTTTGGGGGGGGGCGATGAAAAACTGTTTTTT
CASSLGGGDEKLFF
>.|TRBJ2-7|TRBD2|TRBV6-5
TGTGCCAGCAAGGTGGCGGGAGTGTCTTACGAGCAGTACTTC
CASKVAGVSYEQYF
>.|TRBJ1-5|.|TRBV3-1/TRBV3-2
TGTGCCAGCAGTCGCGGACAAAGCAATCAGCCCCAGCATTTT
CASSRGQSNQPQHF
>.|TRBJ2-7|TRBD1|TRBV27
TGTGCCAGCAGTTCCCCGGGACAGGTGAGCTCCTACGAGCAGTACTTC
CASSSPGQVSSYEQYF
>.|TRBJ1-1|.|TRBV7-2
TGTGCCAGCAGCTTGATATCCCAGGCGAACACTGAAGCTTTCTTT
CASSLISQANTEAFF
>.|TRBJ2-3|.|TRBV3-1/TRBV3-2
TGTGCCAGCAGCCGCGGGACGGCTAGCACAGATACGCAGTATTTT
CASSRGTASTDTQYF
>.|TRBJ2-5|TRBD1|TRBV7-9
TGTGCCAGCAGCCCAGCGCCAGGGGGAGAGGGGGAGACCCAGTACTTC
CASSPAPGGEGETQYF
>.|TRBJ1-1|.|TRBV7-9
TGTGCCAGCAGACTAGCGACGAGTATGAACACTGAAGCTTTCTTT
CASRLATSMNTEAFF
>.|TRBJ2-2|.|TRBV23-1
TGCGCCAGCAGTCAATTTTCATCTACAATAAACAGTAAGGGGGTGAGCACCGGGGAGCTGTTTTTT
CASSQFSSTINSKGVSTGELFF
>.|TRBJ1-3|.|TRBV6-4
TGTGCCAGCAGTACATACCCTGGAAACACCATATATTTT
CASSTYPGNTIYF
>.|TRBJ2-2|.|TRBV11-3
TGTGCCAGCAGCTTGGGGTCGTGGGGGGATACCGGGGAGCTGTTTTTT
CASSLGSWGDTGELFF
>.|TRBJ1-2|.|TRBV25-1
TGTGCCAGCAGTGAATGGGGCGGTCTCTATGGCTACACCTTC
CASSEWGGLYGYTF
>few|TRBJ1-4|.|TRBV6-5
TGTGCCAGCAGTCGCGCCGGGACTGCTAATGAAAAACTGTTTTTT
CASSRAGTANEKLFF
>.|TRBJ1-5|TRBD1|TRBV5-5
TGTGCGACCAGCCGGGACAGGGGGCAGCCCCAGCATTTT
CATSRDRGQPQHF
>.|TRBJ2-5|.|TRBV2
TGTGCCAGCAGTGAAGGCGGGCAAGAGACCCAGTACTTC
CASSEGGQETQYF
>.|TRBJ1-2|.|TRBV30
TGTGCCTGGAGCCCCCGAACAGCTCTCTATGGCTACACCTTC
CAWSPRTALYGYTF
>.|TRBJ1-2|TRBD1|TRBV28
TGTGCCAGCAGTTTATGGGCAGGGGGCGTGGGCTACACCTTC
CASSLWAGGVGYTF
>.|TRBJ2-1|.|TRBV6-5
TGTGCCAGCAGGGAGGGACAGTCCTACAATGAGCAGTTCTTC
CASREGQSYNEQFF
>.|TRBJ2-7|TRBD2|TRBV11-1
TGTGCCAGCAGCCGGAGCGGGAGAGGGTACGAGCAGTACTTC
CASSRSGRGYEQYF
>once|TRBJ2-7|TRBD2|TRBV27
TGTGCCAGCAGTCTCCAGAGCGGGAGGATCTACGAGCAGTACTTC
CASSLQSGRIYEQYF
>.|TRBJ2-1|TRBD2|TRBV24-1
TGTGCCACCAGTGAAACTAGCGGGAGAAGCAATGAGCAGTTCTTC
CATSETSGRSNEQFF
>few|TRBJ2-7|.|TRBV7-9
TGTGCCAGCAGCTTAGCGCACGGGGGGCCGCAGTACTTC
CASSLAHGGPQYF